This TCR beta chain was retrieved from a study of T-cell reconstitution after alpha-beta-depleted transplantation in children. Unique molecular identifiers were incorporated into the prepared TCRbeta library. MiXCR, run by TCRdb on the PCR reads, gives a single entry per CDR3 protein. The sample lists about 690,000 distinct CDR3 sequences, roughly 17% occurring once. This clonotype was seen many times. Germline V CDR1 and CDR2: DFQATT, SNEGSKA (reference sequence). The CDR3 spans 15 residues. The V gene lost 4 bases and the J gene lost 3 bases, with 16 bases spanning the gap. The chain joins TRBV20-1 to TRBJ2-1; tentative D call: TRBD2 (6 bases). The sample was PBMCs from the stem cell graft donor, taken from the stem cell graft. The origin of this receptor is a human donor who donated a stem cell graft to a child with acute myeloid leukemia. CDR3 in DNA: TGCAGTGCTAAATGGGGACTTCGAAACTACAATGAGCAGTTCTTC. Its translation: CSAKWGLRNYNEQFF.